Presented here are 13 T cell receptor beta chains from one specimen sequenced in a study of cytomegalovirus exposure and HLA in healthy donors. The PCR used 60 Vbeta and 13 Jbeta primers. Clones were sequenced by immunoSEQ multiplex PCR, and TCRdb holds only the in-frame ones, with some missing. Found here are under 150,000 clones, roughly 80% of them singletons; the top ten hold around 1.2%. The specimen sequenced was PBMCs. The receptor source for this set is a girl aged 2-9 years in good health and CMV-seronegative.

The V gene is TRBV5-1, the J gene TRBJ1-1; 9 bases map to TRBD1. Germline V lookup: CDR1 SGHRS, CDR2 YFSETQ. V was clipped by 3 bases and J by 5 bases; unmatched bases: 8. The CDR3 sequence is 15 residues long. The CDR3, as DNA: TGCGCCAGCAGCTCCCCCGACAGGGGGTGGACTGAAGCTTTCTTT. Its translation: CASSSPDRGWTEAFF.

The chain joins TRBV30 to TRBJ2-3, with D tentatively TRBD1 (6 bases). V lost 4 bases, J lost 2 bases, and 13 bases lay in between. CDR3 length: 14 amino acids. The germline V gene has CDR1 GTSNPN and CDR2 SVGIG (reference sequence). The CDR3 loop is CAWTQGRNTDTQYF. The CDR3 bases are TGTGCCTGGACTCAGGGGCGAAACACAGATACGCAGTATTTT.

The chain links TRBV4-1 to TRBJ2-5; D perhaps matches TRBD1 (6 bases). TRBJ2-7 matches the DNA end more closely, so the J call is doubtful. The CDR3 has 16 amino acids. The germline CDR1 and CDR2 sequences are MGHRA and YSYEKL. The CDR3 here is CASSQPTGIIPYEQYF. The CDR3 DNA reads TGCGCCAGCAGCCAGCCCACAGGGATCATCCCCTACGAGCAGTACTTC.

The chain carries TRBV7-9 and TRBJ1-4; D remains ambiguous. Germline CDR1 SEHNR, CDR2 FQNEAQ (reference sequence). The CDR3 runs 16 residues. V was trimmed by 3 bases and J by 0 bases, leaving 11 bases between them. The CDR3 spells CASSFGRRATNEKLFF. CDR3 in DNA: TGTGCCAGCAGCTTCGGTCGAAGAGCAACTAATGAAAAACTGTTTTTT. The whole variable domain, remainder taken from reference TRBV7-9 and TRBJ1-4, is DTGVSQNPRHKITKRGQNVTFRCDPISEHNRLYWYRQTLGQGPEFLTYFQNEAQLEKSRLLSDRFSAERPKGSFSTLEIQRTEQGDSAMYLCASSFGRRATNEKLFFGSGTQLSVL.

The V gene is TRBV7-6, the J gene TRBJ2-5; 8 nucleotides line up with TRBD2. Trimming at V came to 5 bases and at J to 9 bases, leaving 14 bases not matched to a gene. CDR1 is SGHVS and CDR2 is FNYEAQ in the germline V gene. The CDR3 is made up of 15 amino acids. The CDR3, as DNA: TGTGCCAGCAGCCCCTCGGGTAGCGGGGCCCGGGCCCAGTACTTC. This translates into CASSPSGSGARAQYF. The variable domain in full, with the rest retrieved from reference TRBV7-6 and TRBJ2-5, is GAGVSQSPRYKVTKRGQDVALRCDPISGHVSLYWYRQALGQGPEFLTYFNYEAQQDKSGLPNDRFSAERPEGSISTLTIQRTEQRDSAMYRCASSPSGSGARAQYFGPGTRLLVL.

The rearrangement links TRBV27 to TRBJ2-7; D possibly corresponds to TRBD2 (6 bases). There are 14 residues in the CDR3. The germline V gene encodes CDR1 MNHEY and CDR2 SMNVEV (reference sequence). Trimming stripped 2 bases from V and 2 bases from J, with 10 bases between. As DNA, the CDR3 is TGTGCCAGCAGTTTACTAGCGAGAACCTACGAGCAGTACTTC. As protein: CASSLLARTYEQYF.

This sequence joins TRBV28 and TRBJ2-2; no clear D gene. Germline assignment: CDR1 MDHEN and CDR2 SYDVKM. V was cut by 3 bases and J by 9 bases, with 8 bases left in between. This CDR3 is built from 12 residues. For the CDR3, the DNA is TGTGCCAGCAGTTTTATACTCCGGGAGCTGTTTTTT. Residues: CASSFILRELFF.

J is TRBJ2-5 and V is TRBV29-1; perhaps TRBD1 as D (6 bases). V gave up 3 bases and J gave up 4 bases, with 15 bases separating them. CDR3 size: 14 residues. Per the germline V gene, CDR1 is SQVTM and CDR2 is ANQGSEA. Here the CDR3 DNA reads TGCAGCGTTGATCCCAGGGGAATTCGAGAGACCCAGTACTTC. The encoded protein is CSVDPRGIRETQYF.

J is TRBJ2-7 and V is TRBV19, with D perhaps matching TRBD1 (5 bases). V was pared by 5 bases and J by 3 bases, with 14 bases between. CDR1 LNHDA and CDR2 SQIVND come from the germline V gene (reference sequence). This CDR3 has 14 residues. DNA of the CDR3: TGTGCCAGTAGTTCCCTGGGGCAGTTCTACGAGCAGTACTTC. This translates into CASSSLGQFYEQYF.

J is TRBJ2-4 and V is TRBV5-6, with TRBD2 identical over 7 bases. V was pared by 0 bases and J by 1 base, with 1 base of the junction left unmatched. The germline V gene has CDR1 SGHDT and CDR2 YYEEEE. The CDR3 runs to 15 residues. CDR3 DNA: TGTGCCAGCAGCTTGGCCGGGGGGGCCAAAAACATTCAGTACTTC. Translating it yields CASSLAGGAKNIQYF.

This chain connects TRBV9 to TRBJ2-1, with TRBD2 identical over 11 bases. This CDR3 contains 17 residues. CDR1 and CDR2 from the germline V gene are SGDLS and YYNGEE. The V gene end was trimmed by 3 bases and the J gene end by 9 bases; junction bases not matched to a gene: 14. CDR3 sequence: CASSARLVAGGPPEQFF. CDR3 coding DNA: TGTGCCAGCAGCGCACGGTTGGTAGCGGGAGGGCCCCCTGAGCAGTTCTTC.

This chain joins TRBV5-6 and TRBJ2-3; tentatively, D is TRBD2 (5 bases). V lost 4 bases and J 2 bases, leaving 11 bases between the germline ends. Germline CDR1 is SGHDT and CDR2 is YYEEEE. The CDR3 sequence is 14 residues long. The CDR3 sequence: CASSEDFNTDTQYF. The CDR3 DNA reads as TGTGCCAGCAGCGAGGACTTTAACACAGATACGCAGTATTTT.

The V gene is TRBV27, the J gene TRBJ1-2, with 11 bases lining up with TRBD1. Germline V lookup: CDR1 MNHEY, CDR2 SMNVEV (reference sequence). The CDR3 consists of 15 residues. With V trimmed by 5 bases and J by 6 bases, 8 bases remained unmatched. The CDR3 spells CASSPRTGGANGYTF. The CDR3 bases are TGTGCCAGCAGTCCAAGGACAGGGGGCGCGAATGGCTACACCTTC.